Below are 14 T cell receptor beta chains sequenced from a single sample in a study of blood T cell repertoires in COVID-19 (dated by TCRdb to between 2020 and 2021). Receptor amplification or capture employed the immunoSEQ multiplex PCR assay. Here the immuneACCESS table is served through TCRdb, limited to in-frame sequences with V and J called. Missing clones are a known gap in these copies; in checked studies unresolved V genes cover under half, and the rest lacks a known reason. Counted in this sample were under 250,000 clones; around nine tenths of them appeared once. The ten largest clonotypes hold about 6.5% of the sample. Sequencing was done on a sample of peripheral blood. The receptor set was obtained from a man aged 55 to 70 who had recovered from COVID-19.

In this sample, this clone turned up a few times. The chain couples TRBV10-1 to TRBJ2-1, with 15 bases aligning to TRBD2. Germline lookup yields CDR1 WNHNN and CDR2 SYGVQD (reference sequence). The CDR3 runs to 18 residues. The J segment lost 0 bases and the V segment lost 3 bases, leaving 3 bases of the junction unmatched. The CDR3, as DNA: TGCGCCAGCAGTGACTCGGGACTAGCGGGAGGCTCCTACAATGAGCAGTTCTTC. Translating it yields CASSDSGLAGGSYNEQFF.

The chain combines TRBV7-8 with TRBJ2-7; TRBD2 might be the D (6 bases). Deletions cut 6 bases from V and 6 bases from J, with 15 bases between. Germline V lookup: CDR1 SGHVS, CDR2 FQNEAQ. CDR3 size: 13 residues. In DNA, the CDR3 is TGTGCCAGCAGGCTGCGGGATAATCTCGAGCAGTACTTC. It translates to CASRLRDNLEQYF.

The chain recombines TRBV4-2 with TRBJ2-2, with unresolved D. This CDR3 is 12 amino acids long. Trimming stripped 4 bases from V and 8 bases from J, with 8 bases between. Germline V gene sequence: CDR1 LGHNA, CDR2 YNFKEQ. CDR3 amino acids: CASSPTRGELFF. Here the CDR3 DNA reads TGTGCCAGCAGCCCCACGAGGGGGGAGCTGTTTTTT.

J is TRBJ2-5 and V is TRBV6-2 or TRBV6-3; 9 bases line up with TRBD1. V trimming: 6 bases; J trimming: 7 bases; junction bases outside the gene matches: 6. This CDR3 is 13 amino acids long. Germline V gene lookup returns CDR1 MNHEY and CDR2 SVGEGT. CDR3 protein: CASRPTGGSTQYF. In nucleotides, the CDR3 is TGTGCCAGCAGACCTACAGGGGGCTCGACCCAGTACTTC.

The V and J genes are TRBV27 and TRBJ2-3; unclear D gene. V shed 0 bases and J shed 8 bases, with 15 bases lying between them. This CDR3 region has 15 residues. The V gene's germline CDR1 is MNHEY and CDR2 SMNVEV (reference sequence). The CDR3 nucleotides are TGTGCCAGCAGTTTATCGACTTATACTGCAGCTACGCAGTATTTT. Translated, it gives CASSLSTYTAATQYF.

The chain is built from TRBV7-2 and TRBJ1-1, with a possible D match to TRBD1 (6 bases). V dropped 1 base and J dropped 6 bases, with 12 bases sitting between them. CDR1 SGHTA and CDR2 FQGNSA come from the germline V gene. The CDR3 length is 14 residues. The CDR3 DNA is TGTGCCAGCAGCTTAGAGGGGACAAGGGCTGAAGCTTTCTTT. Amino acids: CASSLEGTRAEAFF.

The chain is built from TRBV6-6 and TRBJ1-5, with D unclear. The CDR3 contains 13 residues. The germline CDR1 and CDR2 sequences are MNHNY and SVGAGI (reference sequence). The germline V and J ends were trimmed by 7 bases and 7 bases, with 14 bases remaining between them. This chain's CDR3 is CASIPGGGQPQHF. CDR3 nucleotide sequence: TGTGCCAGCATACCAGGAGGAGGACAGCCCCAGCATTTT.

The chain combines TRBV7-6 with TRBJ2-2, with D tentatively TRBD2 (6 bases). This CDR3 is 16 amino acids long. Per the germline V gene, CDR1 is SGHVS and CDR2 is FNYEAQ. Trimming cost V 4 bases and J 4 bases, with 16 bases left between them. The CDR3 reads CASSYETSRVTGELFF. CDR3 DNA: TGTGCCAGCAGCTACGAAACTAGCCGAGTCACCGGGGAGCTGTTTTTT.

This clone occurred once. The chain employs TRBV15 and TRBJ2-7, with 8 bases aligning to TRBD1. The CDR3 spans 15 residues. Germline CDR1 LNHNV, CDR2 YYDKDF (reference sequence). Trimming removed 4 bases from V and 4 bases from J; junction bases left unmatched: 9. The CDR3 bases are TGTGCCACCAGCATATCAGGGGGCCTAGCGTACGAGCAGTACTTC. This sequence encodes CATSISGGLAYEQYF.

This clone was recorded once. The chain's CDR3 is CASSPRDSQYEQYF. CDR3 DNA sequence: TGTGCCAGCAGCCCCCGGGACAGCCAATACGAGCAGTACTTC. This chain joins TRBV5-4 and TRBJ2-7, with 7 nucleotides matching TRBD1. The germline V gene has CDR1 SGHNT and CDR2 YYREEE (reference sequence). The CDR3 length is 14 residues. Unmatched junction bases numbered 8, after V lost 4 bases and J lost 4 bases.

CDR3 sequence: CASSPGGDQPQHF. As DNA, the CDR3 is TGTGCCAGCAGCCCGGGGGGGGATCAGCCCCAGCATTTT. This chain uses TRBV5-6 with TRBJ1-5; TRBD1 is a possible D gene (5 bases). Germline loops: CDR1 SGHDT, CDR2 YYEEEE. Trimming removed 4 bases from V and 5 bases from J, with 10 bases in between. CDR3 length: 13 residues.

The sample holds one count of this clone. The V gene is TRBV19, the J gene TRBJ1-4, with TRBD1 matching 10 bases. This CDR3 comprises 15 residues. The J segment lost 5 bases and the V segment lost 8 bases, leaving 8 bases of the junction unmatched. CDR1 and CDR2 (germline): LNHDA, SQIVND (reference sequence). The DNA for the CDR3 is TGTGCCAGTGGAAGGAGGGGACAGGGGAATGAAAAACTGTTTTTT. It translates to CASGRRGQGNEKLFF.

This clone was found a few times. The V gene is TRBV4-3, the J gene TRBJ2-7, with D possibly TRBD2 on 8 matching bases. Per germline, CDR1 LGHNA and CDR2 YSLEER. Deletions cut 4 bases from V and 2 bases from J, with 15 bases between. The CDR3 covers 15 residues. Here the CDR3 DNA reads TGCGCCAGCAGCCCCCGGGAGGGGGCCACCTACGAGCAGTACTTC. Amino acids: CASSPREGATYEQYF.

The chain uses TRBV5-5 and TRBJ2-3, with 10 bases identical to TRBD1. Trimming at V came to 4 bases and at J to 3 bases, leaving 5 bases not matched to a gene. This CDR3 contains 15 residues. Per the germline V gene, CDR1 is SGHKS and CDR2 is YYEKEE (reference sequence). CDR3: CASSPRGQGTDTQYF. DNA of the CDR3: TGTGCCAGCAGCCCGCGGGGACAGGGGACAGATACGCAGTATTTT.